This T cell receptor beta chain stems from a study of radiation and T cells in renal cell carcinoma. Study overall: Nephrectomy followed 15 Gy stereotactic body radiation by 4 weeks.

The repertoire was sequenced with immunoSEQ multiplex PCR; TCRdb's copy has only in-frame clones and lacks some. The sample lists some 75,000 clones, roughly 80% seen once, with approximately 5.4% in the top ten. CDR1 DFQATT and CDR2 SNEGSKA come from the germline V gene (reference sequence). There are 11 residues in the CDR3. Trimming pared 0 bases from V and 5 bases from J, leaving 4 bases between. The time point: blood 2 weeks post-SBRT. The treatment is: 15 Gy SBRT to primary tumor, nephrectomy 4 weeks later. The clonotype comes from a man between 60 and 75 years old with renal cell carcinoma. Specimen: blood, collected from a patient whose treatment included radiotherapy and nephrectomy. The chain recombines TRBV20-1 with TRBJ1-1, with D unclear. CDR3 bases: TGCAGTGCTAGAGATCGGACTGAAGCTTTCTTT. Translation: CSARDRTEAFF.